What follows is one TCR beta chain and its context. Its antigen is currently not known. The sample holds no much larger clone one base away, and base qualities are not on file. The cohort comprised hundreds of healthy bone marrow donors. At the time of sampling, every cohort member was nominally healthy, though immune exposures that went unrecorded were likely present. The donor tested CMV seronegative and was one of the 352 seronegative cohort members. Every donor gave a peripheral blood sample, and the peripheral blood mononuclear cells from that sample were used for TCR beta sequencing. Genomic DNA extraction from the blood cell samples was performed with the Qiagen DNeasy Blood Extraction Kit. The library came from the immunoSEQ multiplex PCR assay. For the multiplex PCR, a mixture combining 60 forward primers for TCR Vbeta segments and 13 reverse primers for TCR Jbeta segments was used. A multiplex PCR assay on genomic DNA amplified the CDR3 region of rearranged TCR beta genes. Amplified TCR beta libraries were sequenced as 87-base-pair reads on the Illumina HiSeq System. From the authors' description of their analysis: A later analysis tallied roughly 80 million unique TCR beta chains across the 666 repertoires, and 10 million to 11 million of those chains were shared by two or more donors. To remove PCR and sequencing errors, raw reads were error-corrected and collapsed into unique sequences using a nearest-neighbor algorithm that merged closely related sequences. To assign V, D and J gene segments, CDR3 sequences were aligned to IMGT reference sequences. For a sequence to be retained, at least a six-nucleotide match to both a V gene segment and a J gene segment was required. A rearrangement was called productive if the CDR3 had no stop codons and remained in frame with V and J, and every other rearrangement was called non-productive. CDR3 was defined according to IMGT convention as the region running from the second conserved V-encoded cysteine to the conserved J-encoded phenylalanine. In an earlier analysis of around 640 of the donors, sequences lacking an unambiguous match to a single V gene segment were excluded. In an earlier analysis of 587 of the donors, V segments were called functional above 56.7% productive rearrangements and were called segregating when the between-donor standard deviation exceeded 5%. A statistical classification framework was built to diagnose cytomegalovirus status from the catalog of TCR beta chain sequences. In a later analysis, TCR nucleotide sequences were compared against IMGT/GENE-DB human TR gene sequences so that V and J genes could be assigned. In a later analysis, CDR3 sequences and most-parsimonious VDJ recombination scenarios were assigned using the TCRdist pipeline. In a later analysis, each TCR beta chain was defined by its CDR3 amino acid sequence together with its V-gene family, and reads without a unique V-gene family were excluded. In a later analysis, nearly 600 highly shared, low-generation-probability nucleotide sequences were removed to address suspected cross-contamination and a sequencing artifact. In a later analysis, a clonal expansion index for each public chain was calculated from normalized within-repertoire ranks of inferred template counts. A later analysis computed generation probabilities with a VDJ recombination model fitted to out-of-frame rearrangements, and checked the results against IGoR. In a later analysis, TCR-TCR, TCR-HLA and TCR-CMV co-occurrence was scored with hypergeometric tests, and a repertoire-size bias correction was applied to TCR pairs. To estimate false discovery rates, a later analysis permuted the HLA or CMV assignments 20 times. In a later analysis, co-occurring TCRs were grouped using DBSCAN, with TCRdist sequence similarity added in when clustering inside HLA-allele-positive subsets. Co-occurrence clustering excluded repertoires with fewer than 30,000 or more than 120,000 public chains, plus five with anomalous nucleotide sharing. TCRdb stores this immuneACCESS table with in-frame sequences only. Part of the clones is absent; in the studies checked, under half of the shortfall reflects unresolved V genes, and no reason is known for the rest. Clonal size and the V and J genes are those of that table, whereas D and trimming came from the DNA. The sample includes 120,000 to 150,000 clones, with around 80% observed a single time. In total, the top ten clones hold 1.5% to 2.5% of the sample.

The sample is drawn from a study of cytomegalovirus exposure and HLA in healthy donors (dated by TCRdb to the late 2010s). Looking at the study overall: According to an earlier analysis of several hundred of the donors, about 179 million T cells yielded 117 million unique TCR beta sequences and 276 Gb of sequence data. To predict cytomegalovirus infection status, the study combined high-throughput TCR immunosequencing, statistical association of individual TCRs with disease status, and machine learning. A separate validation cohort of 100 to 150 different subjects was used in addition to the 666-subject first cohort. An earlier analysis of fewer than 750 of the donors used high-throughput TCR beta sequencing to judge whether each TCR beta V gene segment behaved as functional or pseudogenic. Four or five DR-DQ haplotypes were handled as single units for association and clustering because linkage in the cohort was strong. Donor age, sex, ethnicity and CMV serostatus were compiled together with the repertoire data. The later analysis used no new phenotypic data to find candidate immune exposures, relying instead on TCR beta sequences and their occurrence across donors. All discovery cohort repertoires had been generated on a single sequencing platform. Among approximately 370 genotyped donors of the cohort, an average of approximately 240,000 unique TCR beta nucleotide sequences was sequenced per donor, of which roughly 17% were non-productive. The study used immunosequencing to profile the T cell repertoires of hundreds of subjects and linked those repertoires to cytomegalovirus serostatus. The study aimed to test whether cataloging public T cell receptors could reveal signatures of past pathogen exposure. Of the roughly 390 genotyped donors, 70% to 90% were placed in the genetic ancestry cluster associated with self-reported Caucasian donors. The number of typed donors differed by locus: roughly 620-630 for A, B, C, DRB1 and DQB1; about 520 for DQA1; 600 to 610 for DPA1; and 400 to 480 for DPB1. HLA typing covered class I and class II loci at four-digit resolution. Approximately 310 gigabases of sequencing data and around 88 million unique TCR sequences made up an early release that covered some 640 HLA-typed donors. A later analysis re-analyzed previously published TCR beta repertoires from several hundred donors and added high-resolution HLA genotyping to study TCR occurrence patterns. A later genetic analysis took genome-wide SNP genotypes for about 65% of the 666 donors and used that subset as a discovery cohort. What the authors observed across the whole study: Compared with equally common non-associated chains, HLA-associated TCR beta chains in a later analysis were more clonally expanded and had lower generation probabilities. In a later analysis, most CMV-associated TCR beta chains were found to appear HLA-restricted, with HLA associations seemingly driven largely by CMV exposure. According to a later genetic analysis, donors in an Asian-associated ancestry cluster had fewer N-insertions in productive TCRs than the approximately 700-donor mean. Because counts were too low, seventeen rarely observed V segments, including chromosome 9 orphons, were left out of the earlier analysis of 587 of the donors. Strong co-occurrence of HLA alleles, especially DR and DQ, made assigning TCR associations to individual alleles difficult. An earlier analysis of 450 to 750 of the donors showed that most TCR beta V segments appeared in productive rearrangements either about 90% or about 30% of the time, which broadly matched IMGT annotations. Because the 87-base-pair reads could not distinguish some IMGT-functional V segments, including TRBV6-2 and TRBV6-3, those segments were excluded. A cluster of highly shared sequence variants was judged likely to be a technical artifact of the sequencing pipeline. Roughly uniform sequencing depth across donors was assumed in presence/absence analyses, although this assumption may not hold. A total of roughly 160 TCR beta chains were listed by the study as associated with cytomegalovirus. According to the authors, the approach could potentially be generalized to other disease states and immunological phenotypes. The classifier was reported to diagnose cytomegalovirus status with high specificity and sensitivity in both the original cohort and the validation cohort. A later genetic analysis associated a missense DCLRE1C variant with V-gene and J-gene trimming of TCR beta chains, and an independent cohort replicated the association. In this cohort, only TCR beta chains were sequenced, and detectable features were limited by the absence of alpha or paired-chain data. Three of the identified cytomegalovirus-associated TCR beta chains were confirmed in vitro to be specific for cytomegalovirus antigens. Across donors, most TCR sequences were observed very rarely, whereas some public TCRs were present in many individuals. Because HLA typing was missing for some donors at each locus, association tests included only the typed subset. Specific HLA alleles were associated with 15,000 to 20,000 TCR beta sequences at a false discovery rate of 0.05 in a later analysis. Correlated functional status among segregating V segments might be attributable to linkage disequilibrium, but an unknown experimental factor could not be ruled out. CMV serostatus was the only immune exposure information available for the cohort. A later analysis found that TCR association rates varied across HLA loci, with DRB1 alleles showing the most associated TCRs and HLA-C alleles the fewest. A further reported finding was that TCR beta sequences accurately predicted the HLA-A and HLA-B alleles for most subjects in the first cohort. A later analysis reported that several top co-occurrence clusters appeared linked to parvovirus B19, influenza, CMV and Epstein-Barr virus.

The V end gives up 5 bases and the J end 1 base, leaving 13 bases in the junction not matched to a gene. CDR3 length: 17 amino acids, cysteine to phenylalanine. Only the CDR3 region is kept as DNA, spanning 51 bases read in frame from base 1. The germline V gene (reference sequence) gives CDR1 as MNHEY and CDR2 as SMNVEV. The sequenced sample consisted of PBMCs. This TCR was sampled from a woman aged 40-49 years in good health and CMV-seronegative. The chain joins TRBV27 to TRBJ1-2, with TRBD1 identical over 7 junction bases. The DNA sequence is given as TGTGCCAGCAGTCCCTTGACGACAGGGCTTATTAACTATGGCTACACCTTC. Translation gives CASSPLTTGLINYGYTF.